The source of this T cell receptor beta chain is a study of molecular identifiers for immune sequencing clone quantification. Study context: For replicates, RNA isolated from approximately 20,000 or 98,000 naive CD8 cells was divided into five portions, of which four were sequenced.

TCRdb recomputed calls from the PCR reads with MiXCR, one row per CDR3 protein. The table has 600,000 to 650,000 distinct CDR3 sequences, 15% to 20% seen once; the top ten hold approximately 0.9%. Germline trimming cut 2 bases from V and 7 bases from J; bases unmatched to any gene: 9. Germline CDR1 is DFQATT and CDR2 is SNEGSKA (reference sequence). There are 15 residues in the CDR3. This clonotype was observed at least ten times. The receptor was derived from a human donor in good health. Some libraries in this study had Jurkat cell RNA spiked in. The material sequenced was naive CD8+ T cells from blood, with Jurkat cell RNA spiked in. Described subset: FACS-sorted CD8+CD4-CCR7+CD45RA+ naive T cells. This chain uses TRBV20-1 with TRBJ1-5, with 9 bases matching TRBD1. CDR3 sequence: CSARLGDRERQPQHF. The CDR3 nucleotides are TGCAGTGCTAGACTGGGGGACAGGGAGAGACAGCCCCAGCATTTT.